This T cell receptor beta chain was sequenced in a study of blood T cell repertoires in COVID-19. Seattle patient enrollment occurred during active infection, with longitudinal follow-up thereafter. The CDR3 runs to 15 residues. From germline, CDR1 is SEHNR and CDR2 FQNEAQ (reference sequence). Trimming cost V 5 bases and J 0 bases, with 13 bases left between them. Methods used by the authors: Amplification of reference gene primers provided the estimated nucleated cell counts. Only in-frame clones appear in the TCRdb table, and some are missing; sequencing was by immunoSEQ multiplex PCR. The V and J calls and clone size were taken over from that table, and D and trimming were inferred from the DNA. The repertoire consists of about 350,000 clones, with approximately 90% occurring once and the leading ten covering 3% to 4%.

This rearrangement joins TRBV7-9 to TRBJ1-1; D is perhaps TRBD1 (6 bases). Sequenced sample: peripheral blood. The TCR sequence derives from a woman aged 55-75 years with COVID-19, enrolled during active disease. The chain's CDR3 is CASSLRGSMNTEAFF. The CDR3 nucleotides are TGTGCCAGCAGCCTCAGGGGTTCCATGAACACTGAAGCTTTCTTT.